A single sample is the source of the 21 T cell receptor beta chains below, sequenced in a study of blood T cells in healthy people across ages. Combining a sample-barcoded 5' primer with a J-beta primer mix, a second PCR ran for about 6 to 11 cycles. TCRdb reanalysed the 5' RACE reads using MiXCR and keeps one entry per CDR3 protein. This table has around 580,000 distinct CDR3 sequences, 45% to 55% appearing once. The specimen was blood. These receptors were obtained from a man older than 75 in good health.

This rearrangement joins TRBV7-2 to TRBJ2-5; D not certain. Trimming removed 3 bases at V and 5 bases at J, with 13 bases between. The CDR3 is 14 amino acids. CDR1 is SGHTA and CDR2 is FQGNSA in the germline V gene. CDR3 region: CASSFNVAGETQYF. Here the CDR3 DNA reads TGTGCCAGCAGCTTTAACGTGGCTGGGGAGACCCAGTACTTC.

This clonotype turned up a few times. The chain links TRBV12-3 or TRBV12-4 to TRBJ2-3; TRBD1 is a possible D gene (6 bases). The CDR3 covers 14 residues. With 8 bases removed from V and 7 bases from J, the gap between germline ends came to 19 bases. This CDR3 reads CASEFAGTGNTQYF. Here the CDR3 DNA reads TGTGCCAGCGAGTTCGCGGGTACAGGGAATACGCAGTATTTT.

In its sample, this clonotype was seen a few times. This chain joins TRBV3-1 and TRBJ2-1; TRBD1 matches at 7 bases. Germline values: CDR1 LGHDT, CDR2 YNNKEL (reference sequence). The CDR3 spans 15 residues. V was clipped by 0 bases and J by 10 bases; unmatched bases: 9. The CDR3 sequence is CASSQEDGPRGEQFF. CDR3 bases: TGTGCCAGCAGCCAAGAGGACGGGCCCAGGGGGGAGCAGTTCTTC.

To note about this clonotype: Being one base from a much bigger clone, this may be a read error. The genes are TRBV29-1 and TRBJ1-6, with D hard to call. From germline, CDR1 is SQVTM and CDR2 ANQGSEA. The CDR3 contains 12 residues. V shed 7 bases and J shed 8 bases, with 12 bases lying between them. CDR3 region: CSASDGDSPLHF. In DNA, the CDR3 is TGCAGCGCTTCGGACGGGGATTCACCCCTCCACTTT.

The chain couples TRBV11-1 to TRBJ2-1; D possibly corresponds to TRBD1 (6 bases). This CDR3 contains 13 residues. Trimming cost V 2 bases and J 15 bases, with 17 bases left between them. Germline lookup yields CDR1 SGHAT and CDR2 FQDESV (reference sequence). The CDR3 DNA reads TGTGCCAGCAGCTTATTTGGGACATCACCAACGTTCTTC. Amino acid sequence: CASSLFGTSPTFF.

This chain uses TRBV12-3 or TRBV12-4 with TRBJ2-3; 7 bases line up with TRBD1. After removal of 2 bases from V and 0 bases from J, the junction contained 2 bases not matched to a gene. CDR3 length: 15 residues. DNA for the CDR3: TGTGCCAGCAGTTTAAGGACAGGAAGCACAGATACGCAGTATTTT. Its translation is CASSLRTGSTDTQYF.

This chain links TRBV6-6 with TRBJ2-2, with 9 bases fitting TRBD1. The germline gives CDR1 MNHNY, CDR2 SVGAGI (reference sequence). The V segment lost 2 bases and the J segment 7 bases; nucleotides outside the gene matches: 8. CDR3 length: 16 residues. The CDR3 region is CASSYPRGQGNGELFF. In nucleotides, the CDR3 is TGTGCCAGCAGTTACCCTCGAGGACAGGGGAACGGGGAGCTGTTTTTT.

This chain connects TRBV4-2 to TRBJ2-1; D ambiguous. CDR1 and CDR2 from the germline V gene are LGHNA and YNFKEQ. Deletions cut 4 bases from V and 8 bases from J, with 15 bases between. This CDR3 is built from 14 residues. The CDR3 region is CASSLQRSIDEQFF. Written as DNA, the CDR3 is TGTGCCAGCAGCCTCCAAAGGAGTATCGATGAGCAGTTCTTC.

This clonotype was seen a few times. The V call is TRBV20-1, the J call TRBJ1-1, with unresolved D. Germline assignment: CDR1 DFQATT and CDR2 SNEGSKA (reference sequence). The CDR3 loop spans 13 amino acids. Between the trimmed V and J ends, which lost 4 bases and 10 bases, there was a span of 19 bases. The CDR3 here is CSAKAGLIGAAFF. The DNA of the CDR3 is TGCAGTGCTAAGGCCGGACTCATAGGAGCAGCTTTCTTT.

The CDR3 here is CASSFRQGEETQYF. The CDR3 coding sequence is TGCGCCAGCAGCTTCCGACAGGGGGAAGAGACCCAGTACTTC. The chain uses TRBV5-1 and TRBJ2-5; 9 bases line up with TRBD1. CDR1 and CDR2 from the germline V gene are SGHRS and YFSETQ. Trimming cost V 2 bases and J 3 bases; bases outside gene matches: 2. The CDR3 runs 14 residues.

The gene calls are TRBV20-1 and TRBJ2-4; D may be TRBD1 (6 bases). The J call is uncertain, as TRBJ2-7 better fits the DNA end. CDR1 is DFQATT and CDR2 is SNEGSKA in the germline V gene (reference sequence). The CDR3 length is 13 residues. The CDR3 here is CSARQYRADEQYF. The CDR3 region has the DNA TGCAGTGCTAGACAGTACAGGGCCGACGAGCAGTACTTC.

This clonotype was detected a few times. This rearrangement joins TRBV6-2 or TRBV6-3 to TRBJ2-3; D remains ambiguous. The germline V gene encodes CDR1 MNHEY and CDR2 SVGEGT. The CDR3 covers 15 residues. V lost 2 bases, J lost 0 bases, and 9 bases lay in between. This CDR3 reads CASSYGVTSTDTQYF. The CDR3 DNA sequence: TGTGCCAGCAGTTACGGGGTTACTAGCACAGATACGCAGTATTTT.

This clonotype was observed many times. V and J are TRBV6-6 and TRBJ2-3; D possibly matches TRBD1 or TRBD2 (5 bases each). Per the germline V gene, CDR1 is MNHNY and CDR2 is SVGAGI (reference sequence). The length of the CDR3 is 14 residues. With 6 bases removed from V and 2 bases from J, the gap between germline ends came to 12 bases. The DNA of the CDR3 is TGTGCCAGCAGCCTGAGGGGCCTCACAGATACGCAGTATTTT. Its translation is CASSLRGLTDTQYF.

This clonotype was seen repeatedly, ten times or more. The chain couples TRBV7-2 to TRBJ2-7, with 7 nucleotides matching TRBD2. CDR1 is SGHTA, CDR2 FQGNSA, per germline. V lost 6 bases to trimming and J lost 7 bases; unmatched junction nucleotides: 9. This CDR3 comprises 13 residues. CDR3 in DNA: TGTGCCAGCAGTACCCAGTTCGGGGGGGAGCAGTACTTC. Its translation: CASSTQFGGEQYF.

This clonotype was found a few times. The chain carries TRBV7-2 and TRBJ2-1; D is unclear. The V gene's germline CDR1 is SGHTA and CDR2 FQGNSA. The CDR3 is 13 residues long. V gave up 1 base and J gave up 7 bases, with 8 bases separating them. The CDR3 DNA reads TGTGCCAGCAGCTTAGGAAGCGATAATGAGCAGTTCTTC. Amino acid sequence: CASSLGSDNEQFF.

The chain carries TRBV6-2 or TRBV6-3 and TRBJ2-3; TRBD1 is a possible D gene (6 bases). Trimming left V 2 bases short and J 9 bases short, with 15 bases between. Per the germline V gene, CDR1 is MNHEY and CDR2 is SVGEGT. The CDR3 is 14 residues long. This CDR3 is CASSYGNAGATQYF. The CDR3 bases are TGTGCCAGCAGTTACGGTAATGCAGGGGCGACGCAGTATTTT.

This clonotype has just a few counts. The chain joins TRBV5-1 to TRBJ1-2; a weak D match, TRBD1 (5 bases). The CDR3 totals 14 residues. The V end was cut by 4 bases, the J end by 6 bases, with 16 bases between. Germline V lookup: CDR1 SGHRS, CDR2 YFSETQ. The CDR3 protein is CASSLGKEGDGYTF. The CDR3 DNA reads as TGCGCCAGCAGCCTTGGGAAGGAAGGGGATGGCTACACCTTC.

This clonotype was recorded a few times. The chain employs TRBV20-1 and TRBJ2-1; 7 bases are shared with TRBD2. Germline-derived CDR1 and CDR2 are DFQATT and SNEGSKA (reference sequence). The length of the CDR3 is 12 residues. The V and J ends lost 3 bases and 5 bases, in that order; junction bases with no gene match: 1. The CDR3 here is CSASGRNNEQFF. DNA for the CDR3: TGCAGTGCTAGCGGGAGGAACAATGAGCAGTTCTTC.

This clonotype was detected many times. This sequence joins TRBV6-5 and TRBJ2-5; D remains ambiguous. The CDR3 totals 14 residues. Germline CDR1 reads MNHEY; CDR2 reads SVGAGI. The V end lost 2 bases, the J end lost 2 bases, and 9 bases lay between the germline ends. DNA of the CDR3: TGTGCCAGCAGTTACGGTCGTTGGCAAGAGACCCAGTACTTC. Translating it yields CASSYGRWQETQYF.

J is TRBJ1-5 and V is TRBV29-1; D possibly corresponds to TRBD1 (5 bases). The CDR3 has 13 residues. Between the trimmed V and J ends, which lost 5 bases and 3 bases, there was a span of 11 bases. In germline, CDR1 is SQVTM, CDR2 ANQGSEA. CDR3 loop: CSVRGGNNQPQHF. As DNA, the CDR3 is TGCAGCGTTCGGGGGGGTAACAATCAGCCCCAGCATTTT.

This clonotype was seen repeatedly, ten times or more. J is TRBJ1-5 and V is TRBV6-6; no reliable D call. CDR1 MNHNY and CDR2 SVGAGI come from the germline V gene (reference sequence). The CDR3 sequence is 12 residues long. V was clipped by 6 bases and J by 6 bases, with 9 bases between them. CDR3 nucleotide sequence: TGTGCCAGCAGCCCACCACGTCAGCCCCAGCATTTT. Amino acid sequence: CASSPPRQPQHF.